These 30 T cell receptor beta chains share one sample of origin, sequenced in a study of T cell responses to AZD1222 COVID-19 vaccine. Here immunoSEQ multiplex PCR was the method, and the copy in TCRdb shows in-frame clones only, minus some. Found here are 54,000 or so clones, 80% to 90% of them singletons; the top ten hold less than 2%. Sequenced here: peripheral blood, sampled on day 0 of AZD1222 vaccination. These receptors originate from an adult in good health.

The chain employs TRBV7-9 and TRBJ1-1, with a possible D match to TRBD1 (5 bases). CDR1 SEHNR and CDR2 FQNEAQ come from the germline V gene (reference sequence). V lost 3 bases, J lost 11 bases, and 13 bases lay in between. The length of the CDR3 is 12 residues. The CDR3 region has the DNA TGTGCCAGCAGCTTCGGGGGAACTAGGGCTTTCTTT. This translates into CASSFGGTRAFF.

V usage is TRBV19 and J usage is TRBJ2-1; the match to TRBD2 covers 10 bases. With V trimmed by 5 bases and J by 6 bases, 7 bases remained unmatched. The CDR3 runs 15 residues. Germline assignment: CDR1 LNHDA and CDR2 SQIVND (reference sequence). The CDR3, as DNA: TGTGCCAGTAGTTCTCGAGCGGGAGGGCCCAATGAGCAGTTCTTC. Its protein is CASSSRAGGPNEQFF.

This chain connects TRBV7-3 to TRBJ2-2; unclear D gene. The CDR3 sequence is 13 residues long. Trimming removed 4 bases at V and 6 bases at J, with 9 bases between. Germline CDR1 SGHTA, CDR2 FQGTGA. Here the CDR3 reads CASSSLVSGELFF. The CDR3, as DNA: TGTGCCAGCAGCTCGTTGGTGTCCGGGGAGCTGTTTTTT. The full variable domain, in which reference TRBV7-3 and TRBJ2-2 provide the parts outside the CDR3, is GAGVSQTPSNKVTEKGKYVELRCDPISGHTALYWYRQSLGQGPEFLIYFQGTGAADDSGLPNDRFFAVRPEGSVSTLKIQRTERGDSAVYLCASSSLVSGELFFGEGSRLTVL.

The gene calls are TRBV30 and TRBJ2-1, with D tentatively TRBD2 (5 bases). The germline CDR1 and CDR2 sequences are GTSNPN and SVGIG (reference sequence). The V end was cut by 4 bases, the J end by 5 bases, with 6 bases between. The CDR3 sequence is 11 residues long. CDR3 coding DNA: TGTGCCTGGAAGACTAACAATGAGCAGTTCTTC. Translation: CAWKTNNEQFF. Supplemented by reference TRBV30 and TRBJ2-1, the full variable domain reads SQTIHQWPATLVQPVGSPLSLECTVEGTSNPNLYWYRQAAGRGLQLLFYSVGIGQISSEVPQNLSASRPQDRQFILSSKKLLLSDSGFYLCAWKTNNEQFFGPGTRLTVL.

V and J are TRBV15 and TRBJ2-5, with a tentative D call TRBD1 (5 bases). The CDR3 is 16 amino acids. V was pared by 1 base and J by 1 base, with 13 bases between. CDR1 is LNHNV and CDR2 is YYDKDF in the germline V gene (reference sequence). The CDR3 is CATSRVVGPTQETQYF. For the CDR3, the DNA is TGTGCCACCAGCAGAGTGGTGGGGCCAACCCAAGAGACCCAGTACTTC.

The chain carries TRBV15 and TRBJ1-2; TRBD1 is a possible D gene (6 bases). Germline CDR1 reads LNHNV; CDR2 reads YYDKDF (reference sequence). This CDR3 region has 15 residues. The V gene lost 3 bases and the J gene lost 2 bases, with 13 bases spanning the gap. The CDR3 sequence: CATSRPGQRNYGYTF. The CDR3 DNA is TGTGCCACCAGCAGGCCCGGACAGCGCAACTATGGCTACACCTTC.

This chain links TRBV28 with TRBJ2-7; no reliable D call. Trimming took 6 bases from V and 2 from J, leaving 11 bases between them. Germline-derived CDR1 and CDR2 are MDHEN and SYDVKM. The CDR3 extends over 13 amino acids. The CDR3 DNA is TGTGCCAGCAGCCATACGACCCCCTACGAGCAGTACTTC. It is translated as CASSHTTPYEQYF. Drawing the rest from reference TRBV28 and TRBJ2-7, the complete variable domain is DVKVTQSSRYLVKRTGEKVFLECVQDMDHENMFWYRQDPGLGLRLIYFSYDVKMKEKGDIPEGYSVSREKKERFSLILESASTNQTSMYLCASSHTTPYEQYFGPGTRLTVT.

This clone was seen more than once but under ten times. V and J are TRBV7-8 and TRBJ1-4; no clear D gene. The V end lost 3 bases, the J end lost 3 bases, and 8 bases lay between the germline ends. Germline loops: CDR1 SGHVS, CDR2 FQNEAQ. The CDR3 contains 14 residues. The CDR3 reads CASSFEGSNEKLFF. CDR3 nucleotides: TGTGCCAGCAGCTTTGAAGGGTCTAATGAAAAACTGTTTTTT.

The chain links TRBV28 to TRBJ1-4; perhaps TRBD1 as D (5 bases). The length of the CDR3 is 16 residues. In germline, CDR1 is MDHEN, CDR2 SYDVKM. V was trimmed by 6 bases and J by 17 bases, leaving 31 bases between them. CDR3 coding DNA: TGTGCCAGCAGCGACGGGGGTACAGTGAGGGGAGGGGAGGATTTTTTT. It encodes CASSDGGTVRGGEDFF.

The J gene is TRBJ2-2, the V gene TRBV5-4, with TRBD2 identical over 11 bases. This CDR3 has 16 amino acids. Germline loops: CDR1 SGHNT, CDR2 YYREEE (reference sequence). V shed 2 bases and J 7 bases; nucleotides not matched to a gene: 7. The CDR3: CASSFLAGGSSGELFF. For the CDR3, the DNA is TGTGCCAGCAGCTTTTTAGCGGGAGGGTCGAGCGGGGAGCTGTTTTTT.

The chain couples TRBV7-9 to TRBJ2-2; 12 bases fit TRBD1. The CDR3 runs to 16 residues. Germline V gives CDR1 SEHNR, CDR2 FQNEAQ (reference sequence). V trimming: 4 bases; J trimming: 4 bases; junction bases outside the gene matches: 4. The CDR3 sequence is CASSSRDRGLTGELFF. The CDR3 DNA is TGTGCCAGCAGCTCCCGGGACAGGGGGCTCACCGGGGAGCTGTTTTTT.

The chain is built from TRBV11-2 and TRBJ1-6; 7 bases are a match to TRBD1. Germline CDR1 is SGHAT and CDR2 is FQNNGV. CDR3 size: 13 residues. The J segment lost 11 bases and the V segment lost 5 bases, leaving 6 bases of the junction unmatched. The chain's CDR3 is CASSPRQGTPLHF. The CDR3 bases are TGTGCCAGCAGCCCGAGACAGGGAACACCCCTCCACTTT. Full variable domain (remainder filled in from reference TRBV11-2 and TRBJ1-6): EAGVAQSPRYKIIEKRQSVAFWCNPISGHATLYWYQQILGQGPKLLIQFQNNGVVDDSQLPKDRFSAERLKGVDSTLKIQPAKLEDSAVYLCASSPRQGTPLHFGNGTRLTVT.

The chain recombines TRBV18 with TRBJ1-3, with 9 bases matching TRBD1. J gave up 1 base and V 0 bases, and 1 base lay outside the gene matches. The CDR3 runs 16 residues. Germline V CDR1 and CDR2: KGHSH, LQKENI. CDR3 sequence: CASSPPGQGSGNTIYF. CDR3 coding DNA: TGTGCCAGCTCACCACCCGGACAGGGGTCTGGAAACACCATATATTTT.

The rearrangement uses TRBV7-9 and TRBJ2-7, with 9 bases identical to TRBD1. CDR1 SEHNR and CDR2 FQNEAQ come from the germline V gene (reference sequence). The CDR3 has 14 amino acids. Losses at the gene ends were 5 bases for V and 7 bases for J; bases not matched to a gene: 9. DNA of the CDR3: TGTGCCAGCAGCCCGGGACAGGGAATTGGGGAGCAGTACTTC. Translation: CASSPGQGIGEQYF.

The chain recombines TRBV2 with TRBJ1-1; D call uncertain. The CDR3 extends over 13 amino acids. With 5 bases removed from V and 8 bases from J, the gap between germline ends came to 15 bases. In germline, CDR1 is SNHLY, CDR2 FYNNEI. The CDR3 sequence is CASSRRGQDEAFF. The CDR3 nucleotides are TGTGCCAGCAGTCGGAGAGGGCAGGACGAAGCTTTCTTT.

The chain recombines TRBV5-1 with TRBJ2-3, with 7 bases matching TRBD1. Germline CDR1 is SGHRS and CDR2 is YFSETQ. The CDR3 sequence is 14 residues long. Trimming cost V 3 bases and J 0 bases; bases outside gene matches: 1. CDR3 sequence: CASSSDRSTDTQYF. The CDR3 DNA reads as TGCGCCAGCAGCTCGGACAGGAGCACAGATACGCAGTATTTT.

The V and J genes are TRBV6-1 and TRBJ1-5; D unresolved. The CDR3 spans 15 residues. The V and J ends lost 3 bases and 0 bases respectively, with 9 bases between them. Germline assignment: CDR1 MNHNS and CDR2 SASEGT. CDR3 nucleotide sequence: TGTGCCAGCAGTGATGGCAGTTATAGCAATCAGCCCCAGCATTTT. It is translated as CASSDGSYSNQPQHF.

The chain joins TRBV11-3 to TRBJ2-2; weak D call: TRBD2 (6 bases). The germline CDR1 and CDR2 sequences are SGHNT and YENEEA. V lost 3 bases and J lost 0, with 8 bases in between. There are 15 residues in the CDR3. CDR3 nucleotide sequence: TGTGCCAGCAGCTTTAGCGGCACGAACACCGGGGAGCTGTTTTTT. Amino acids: CASSFSGTNTGELFF. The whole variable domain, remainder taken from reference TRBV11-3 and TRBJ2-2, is EAGVVQSPRYKIIEKKQPVAFWCNPISGHNTLYWYLQNLGQGPELLIRYENEEAVDDSQLPKDRFSAERLKGVDSTLKIQPAELGDSAVYLCASSFSGTNTGELFFGEGSRLTVL.

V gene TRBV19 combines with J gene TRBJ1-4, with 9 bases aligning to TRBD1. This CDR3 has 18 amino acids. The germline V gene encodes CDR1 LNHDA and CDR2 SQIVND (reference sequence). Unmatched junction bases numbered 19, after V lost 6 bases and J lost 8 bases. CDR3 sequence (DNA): TGTGCCAGTAGCCTATCAAGCGTAGGCGGGACAGGGAGCGAAAAACTGTTTTTT. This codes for CASSLSSVGGTGSEKLFF.

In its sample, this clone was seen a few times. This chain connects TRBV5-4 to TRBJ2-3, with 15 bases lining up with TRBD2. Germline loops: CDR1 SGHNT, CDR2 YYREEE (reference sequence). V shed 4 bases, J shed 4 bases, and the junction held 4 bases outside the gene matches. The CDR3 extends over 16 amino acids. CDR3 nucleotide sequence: TGTGCCAGCAGCAGGGGACTAGCGGGAGGCGCAGATACGCAGTATTTT. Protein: CASSRGLAGGADTQYF.

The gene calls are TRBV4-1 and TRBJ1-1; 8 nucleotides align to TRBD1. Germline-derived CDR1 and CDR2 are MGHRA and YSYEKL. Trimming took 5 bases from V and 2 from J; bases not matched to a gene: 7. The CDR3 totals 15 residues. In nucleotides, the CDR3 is TGCGCCAGCAGCGAAAAGACAGGGGTAAACACTGAAGCTTTCTTT. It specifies CASSEKTGVNTEAFF.

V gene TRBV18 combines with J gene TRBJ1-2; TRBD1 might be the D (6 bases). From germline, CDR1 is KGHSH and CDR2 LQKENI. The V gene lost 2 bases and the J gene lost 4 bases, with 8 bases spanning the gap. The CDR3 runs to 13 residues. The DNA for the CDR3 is TGTGCCAGCTCACCAGGGACATCCTATGGCTACACCTTC. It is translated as CASSPGTSYGYTF.

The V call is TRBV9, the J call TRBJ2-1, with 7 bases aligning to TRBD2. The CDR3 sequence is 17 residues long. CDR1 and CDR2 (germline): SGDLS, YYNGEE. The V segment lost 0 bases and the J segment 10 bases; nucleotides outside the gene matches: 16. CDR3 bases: TGTGCCAGCAGCGTAGAGGCCCGGGAGGCGCCTTCCTACGAGCAGTTCTTC. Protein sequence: CASSVEAREAPSYEQFF.

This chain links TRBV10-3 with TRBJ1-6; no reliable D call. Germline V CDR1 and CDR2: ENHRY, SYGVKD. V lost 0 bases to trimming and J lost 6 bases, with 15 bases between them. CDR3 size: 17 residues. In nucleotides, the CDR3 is TGTGCCATCAGTGAGTCTAAGAGTTCGGGAAGTAATTCACCCCTCCACTTT. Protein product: CAISESKSSGSNSPLHF.

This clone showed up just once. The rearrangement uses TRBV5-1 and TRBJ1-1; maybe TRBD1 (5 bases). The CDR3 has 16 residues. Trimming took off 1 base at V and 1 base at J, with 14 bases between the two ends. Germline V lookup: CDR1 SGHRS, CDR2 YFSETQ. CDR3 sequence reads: CASSLSVGTRNTEAFF. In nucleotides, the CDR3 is TGCGCCAGCAGCTTGAGTGTAGGGACTAGGAACACTGAAGCTTTCTTT.

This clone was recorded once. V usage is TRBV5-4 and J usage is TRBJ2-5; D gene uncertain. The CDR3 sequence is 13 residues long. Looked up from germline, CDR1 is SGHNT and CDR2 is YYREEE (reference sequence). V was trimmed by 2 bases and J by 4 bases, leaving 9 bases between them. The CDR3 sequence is CASSFMESETQYF. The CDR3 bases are TGTGCCAGCAGCTTTATGGAGTCAGAGACCCAGTACTTC.

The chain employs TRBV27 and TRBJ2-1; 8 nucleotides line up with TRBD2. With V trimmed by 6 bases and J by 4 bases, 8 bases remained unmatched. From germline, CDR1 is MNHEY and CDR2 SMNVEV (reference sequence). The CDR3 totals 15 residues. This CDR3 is CASRRAGVGYNEQFF. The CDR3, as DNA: TGTGCCAGCAGGCGAGCGGGAGTGGGTTACAATGAGCAGTTCTTC.

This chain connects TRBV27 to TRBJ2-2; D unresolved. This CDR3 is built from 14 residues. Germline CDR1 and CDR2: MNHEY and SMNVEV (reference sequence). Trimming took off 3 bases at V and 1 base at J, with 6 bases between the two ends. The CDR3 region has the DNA TGTGCCAGCAGTTTCTGGGTGAACACCGGGGAGCTGTTTTTT. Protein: CASSFWVNTGELFF.

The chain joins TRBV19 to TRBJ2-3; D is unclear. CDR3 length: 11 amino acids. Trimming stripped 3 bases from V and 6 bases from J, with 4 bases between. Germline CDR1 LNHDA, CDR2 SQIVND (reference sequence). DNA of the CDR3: TGTGCCAGTAGTATCGCGGATACGCAGTATTTT. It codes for CASSIADTQYF.

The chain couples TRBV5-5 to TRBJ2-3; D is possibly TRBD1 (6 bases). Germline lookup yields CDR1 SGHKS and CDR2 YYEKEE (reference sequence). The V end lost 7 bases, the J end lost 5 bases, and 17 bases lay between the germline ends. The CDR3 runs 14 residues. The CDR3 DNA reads TGTGCCAGCTGCTGGGGGCCGGGCGAAGATACGCAGTATTTT. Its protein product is CASCWGPGEDTQYF.